Following are 23 T cell receptor beta chains from one sample sequenced in a study of tumor-infiltrating lymphocytes in primary liver carcinoma. The authors made TCR beta cDNA from roughly 480 ng total RNA with a constant-region primer. What produced the TCR beta libraries was three nested multiplex PCR rounds using slightly modified ARM-PCR. Forward primers for TRBV1-TRBV30 and a C-beta reverse primer served the first two PCR rounds, at roughly 10 cycles each. TCRdb called the multiplex PCR reads again in MiXCR, with one record for every CDR3 protein. The table has approximately 310,000 distinct CDR3 sequences, about 60% seen once; the top ten hold roughly 10%. It was unsorted whole blood that yielded blood RNA, and germline DNA was also extracted. Material for sequencing was peripheral blood. The receptors shown here come from a middle-aged man with primary liver carcinoma and hepatitis B virus infection.

Of note for this clonotype: Just one base apart from a much larger clone, this may be a read error. V usage is TRBV12-3 or TRBV12-4 and J usage is TRBJ2-5; 10 bases line up with TRBD2. This CDR3 has 13 amino acids. Unmatched junction bases numbered 3, after V lost 7 bases and J lost 4 bases. The CDR3 DNA reads TGTGCCAGCACTAGCGGGGGCAGAGAGACCCAGTACTTC. Encoded protein: CASTSGGRETQYF.

Note on this clonotype: A read error may be the cause here, since a much bigger clone is one base away. This sequence joins TRBV29-1 and TRBJ2-2; D may be TRBD2 (7 bases). The CDR3 sequence is 15 residues long. Germline V gene sequence: CDR1 SQVTM, CDR2 ANQGSEA. V was shortened by 5 bases and J by 4 bases, with 17 bases between the two germline ends. CDR3 nucleotides: TGCAGCGTTAGCCCGACGGGGGGCATCACCGGGGAGCTGTTTTTT. Translating gives CSVSPTGGITGELFF.

Notes on this clonotype: A much larger clone differs from this one at a single base, so this may be a read error. The chain links TRBV10-3 to TRBJ1-5; possible D gene TRBD1, 6 bases. The germline V gene encodes CDR1 ENHRY and CDR2 SYGVKD. V was clipped by 4 bases and J by 7 bases, with 14 bases between them. This CDR3 spans 14 amino acids. The CDR3 DNA is TGTGCCATCAGTGCGGGAGGGGGAGACCAGCCCCAGCATTTT. Translated, it gives CAISAGGGDQPQHF.

The V gene is TRBV6-6, the J gene TRBJ2-1, with TRBD2 matching 10 bases. This CDR3 is built from 17 residues. The ends lost 7 bases at V and 9 bases at J; junction bases unmatched: 18. The germline V gene encodes CDR1 MNHNY and CDR2 SVGAGI (reference sequence). CDR3 bases: TGTGCCAGCATTGACACTAGCGGGAAGTTTCCGAGAAGTGAGCAGTTCTTC. It is translated as CASIDTSGKFPRSEQFF.

This clonotype was detected many times. The rearrangement uses TRBV12-3 or TRBV12-4 and TRBJ2-1; tentatively, D is TRBD1 or TRBD2 (5 bases each). CDR3 length: 13 amino acids. Between the trimmed V and J ends, which lost 5 bases and 6 bases, there was a span of 11 bases. Written as DNA, the CDR3 is TGTGCCAGCAGTGGGGACGGATCCAATGAGCAGTTCTTC. Protein sequence: CASSGDGSNEQFF.

The CDR3 coding sequence is TGTGCCAGCAGTGAACAGGGCTTCTCCTACGAGCAGTACTTC. Its translation is CASSEQGFSYEQYF. The chain carries TRBV6-1 and TRBJ2-7, with a possible D match to TRBD1 (5 bases). Per germline, CDR1 MNHNS and CDR2 SASEGT. The germline V and J ends were trimmed by 2 bases and 0 bases, with 8 bases remaining between them. The length of the CDR3 is 14 residues.

The chain combines TRBV5-6 with TRBJ2-7; D is perhaps TRBD2 (6 bases). The CDR3 is made up of 15 amino acids. The germline V and J ends were trimmed by 0 bases and 4 bases, with 14 bases remaining between them. Germline V lookup: CDR1 SGHDT, CDR2 YYEEEE. The CDR3 region is CASSLARGSAYEQYF. The CDR3 DNA is TGTGCCAGCAGCTTGGCTCGGGGGAGCGCTTACGAGCAGTACTTC.

About this clonotype: This may be a read error: a much more frequent sequence differs by one nucleotide. The missing conserved phenylalanine or tryptophan at the end of this CDR3 makes a read error likely. This rearrangement joins TRBV29-1 to TRBJ1-2, with 9 bases matching TRBD1. The CDR3 has 14 amino acids. The trim removed 4 bases at V and 7 bases at J, leaving 10 bases unmatched. From germline, CDR1 is SQVTM and CDR2 ANQGSEA. This CDR3 reads CSVVDRGGLGGYTS. The CDR3, as DNA: TGCAGCGTTGTAGACAGGGGGGGCTTGGGTGGCTACACCTCC.

This clonotype was picked up a small number of times. The genes are TRBV28 and TRBJ1-1, with D maybe TRBD1 (6 bases). The CDR3 is made up of 12 amino acids. The V end lost 5 bases, the J end lost 8 bases, and 12 bases lay between the germline ends. Per germline, CDR1 MDHEN and CDR2 SYDVKM. CDR3 residues: CASSRLQGEAFF. In nucleotides, the CDR3 is TGTGCCAGCAGTCGGTTACAGGGAGAAGCTTTCTTT.

Notes on this clonotype: One end of the junction is discordant with germline, which a read error may explain. This sequence joins TRBV4-3 and TRBJ2-3; 11 positions agree with TRBD2. The CDR3 consists of 18 residues. CDR1 LGHNA and CDR2 YSLEER come from the germline V gene. The CDR3, as DNA: TGCGCCAGCAACCAAGTGCCTAGCGGGAGGCTTCGTATAGATACGCAGTATTTT. Protein: CASNQVPSGRLRIDTQYF.

This clonotype was seen ten or more times. The chain uses TRBV12-3 or TRBV12-4 and TRBJ2-2; the D gene is possibly TRBD2 (6 bases). The CDR3 runs to 17 residues. V dropped 3 bases and J dropped 2 bases, with 16 bases sitting between them. The CDR3 sequence is CASSFFAGGFNTGELFF. The DNA of the CDR3 is TGTGCCAGCAGTTTTTTCGCCGGGGGATTTAACACCGGGGAGCTGTTTTTT.

The chain links TRBV6-2 or TRBV6-3 to TRBJ2-6; D is unclear. The CDR3 contains 17 residues. Germline-derived CDR1 and CDR2 are MNHEY and SVGEGT. The ends were cut back, 4 bases at V and 3 bases at J, with 16 bases in the middle. Here the CDR3 reads CASSSPRSRYGANVLTF. In DNA, the CDR3 is TGTGCCAGCAGTTCCCCCCGCTCTCGGTATGGGGCCAACGTCCTGACTTTC.

This clonotype was recorded once. The chain couples TRBV28 to TRBJ1-5; 7 bases map to TRBD1. Germline lookup yields CDR1 MDHEN and CDR2 SYDVKM. The CDR3 spans 19 residues. Trimming at V came to 3 bases and at J to 0 bases, leaving 14 bases not matched to a gene. This chain's CDR3 is CASSFPGQHAGYSNQPQHF. CDR3 nucleotide sequence: TGTGCCAGCAGTTTTCCGGGACAGCATGCCGGCTATAGCAATCAGCCCCAGCATTTT. Together with reference TRBV28 and TRBJ1-5, the CDR3 gives the full variable domain: DVKVTQSSRYLVKRTGEKVFLECVQDMDHENMFWYRQDPGLGLRLIYFSYDVKMKEKGDIPEGYSVSREKKERFSLILESASTNQTSMYLCASSFPGQHAGYSNQPQHFGDGTRLSIL.

As to this clonotype: A read error may be the cause here, since a much bigger clone is one base away. The rearrangement links TRBV4-3 to TRBJ1-2; possible D gene TRBD1, 5 bases. The CDR3 loop spans 16 amino acids. CDR1 LGHNA and CDR2 YSLEER come from the germline V gene. V was pared by 0 bases and J by 3 bases, with 14 bases between. CDR3 region: CASSQEGRGWDYGYTF. For the CDR3, the DNA is TGCGCCAGCAGCCAAGAAGGGAGGGGATGGGACTATGGCTACACCTTC.

This clonotype was counted between two and nine times. J is TRBJ2-5 and V is TRBV24-1, with unresolved D. Germline V gene data show CDR1 as KGHDR and CDR2 as SFDVKD. There are 14 residues in the CDR3. The germline V and J ends were trimmed by 1 base and 5 bases, with 10 bases remaining between them. The CDR3 nucleotides are TGTGCCACCAGTGATTTTTCCGGGCCGGAGACCCAGTACTTC. It translates to CATSDFSGPETQYF.

This clonotype has at least ten counts. The chain combines TRBV4-1 with TRBJ2-3, with D perhaps matching TRBD2 (6 bases). Germline V gene sequence: CDR1 MGHRA, CDR2 YSYEKL. The CDR3 spans 14 residues. V dropped 4 bases and J dropped 7 bases, with 15 bases sitting between them. The CDR3, as DNA: TGCGCCAGCAGCCGCGGGACTGATTTGAATACGCAGTATTTT. Amino acid sequence: CASSRGTDLNTQYF.

About this clonotype itself: Germline and junction disagree at one end, which may indicate a read error. V gene TRBV11-1 combines with J gene TRBJ2-1; no reliable D call. The CDR3 runs to 14 residues. The germline CDR1 and CDR2 sequences are SGHAT and FQDESV (reference sequence). The CDR3 DNA sequence: TGTGTCAGCAGCTCCAGGACGGGCTACCTCGAGCAGTTCTTC. It is translated as CVSSSRTGYLEQFF.

This clonotype was found many times. In DNA form, the CDR3 reads TGCAGCGTTTCATCCAGGGGGAGGGAGACCCAGTACTTC. Protein: CSVSSRGRETQYF. The rearrangement links TRBV29-1 to TRBJ2-5, with D possibly being TRBD1 (7 bases). V lost 5 bases and J 5 bases, leaving 15 bases between the germline ends. In germline, CDR1 is SQVTM, CDR2 ANQGSEA. The length of the CDR3 is 13 residues.

This clonotype was recorded at least ten times. The V call is TRBV11-2, the J call TRBJ2-7, with unresolved D. The CDR3 runs to 14 residues. Germline V gene lookup returns CDR1 SGHAT and CDR2 FQNNGV. Trimming took off 5 bases at V and 3 bases at J, with 14 bases between the two ends. The DNA of the CDR3 is TGTGCCAGCAGCCCAATGCGGATGGGCTACGAGCAGTACTTC. Translating gives CASSPMRMGYEQYF.

This clonotype was seen repeatedly, ten times or more. The chain recombines TRBV12-3 or TRBV12-4 with TRBJ1-5; D is unclear. CDR3 size: 12 residues. The ends were cut back, 1 base at V and 10 bases at J, with 8 bases in the middle. DNA for the CDR3: TGTGCCAGCAGTTTAGTCGGGAGCCCCCAGCATTTT. Residues: CASSLVGSPQHF.

The genes are TRBV7-2 and TRBJ2-7; D is undetermined. Trimming removed 1 base at V and 5 bases at J, with 9 bases between. The CDR3 is 13 amino acids. Germline V lookup: CDR1 SGHTA, CDR2 FQGNSA. CDR3 coding DNA: TGTGCCAGCAGCTTAGGCCCCCAGGACGAGCAGTACTTC. Translating gives CASSLGPQDEQYF.

With respect to this clonotype: Just one base apart from a much larger clone, this may be a read error. V and J are TRBV4-1 and TRBJ1-2; D gene unclear. This CDR3 comprises 15 residues. V dropped 3 bases and J dropped 5 bases, with 16 bases sitting between them. The germline gives CDR1 MGHRA, CDR2 YSYEKL. The CDR3 DNA reads as TGCGCCAGCAGCCACCATGGGCGGACCCCATATGGCTACACCTTC. Amino acids: CASSHHGRTPYGYTF.

About this clonotype itself: A read error may be the cause here, since a much bigger clone is one base away. The V and J genes are TRBV29-1 and TRBJ2-7, with 11 bases matching TRBD2. The CDR3 is 16 amino acids. CDR1 is SQVTM and CDR2 is ANQGSEA in the germline V gene. This chain's CDR3 is CSVVPIAGGSSYKQYF. CDR3 DNA sequence: TGCAGCGTTGTTCCGATAGCGGGAGGGAGCTCCTACAAGCAGTACTTC.